The 9 T cell receptor beta chains below were found in one sample sequenced in a study of shared clonotypes between healthy human individuals. Naive CD8 cells lacked CD45RO and underwent positive selection for CCR7, leaving out terminally differentiated effector memory CD45RA+ cells. Generated by immunoSEQ multiplex PCR, the TCRdb table keeps only in-frame clones and is missing some. The sample includes about 2.1 million clones, about 94% seen only once; the top ten take roughly 1.7%. What was sequenced was naive CD8+ T cells from PBMCs. Receptor source: a man between 18 and 29 years old in good health. Some clones in this sample may be carry-over from other donors' samples.

The V call is TRBV18, the J call TRBJ2-1, with a possible D match to TRBD2 (6 bases). CDR1 is KGHSH and CDR2 is LQKENI in the germline V gene. The CDR3 sequence is 15 residues long. The germline V and J ends were trimmed by 4 bases and 3 bases, with 13 bases remaining between them. CDR3 bases: TGTGCCAGCTCACGCAACGGGAGTAGCTACAATGAGCAGTTCTTC. Translated: CASSRNGSSYNEQFF.

The chain employs TRBV19 and TRBJ2-7; weak D call: TRBD1 (6 bases). This CDR3 has 14 residues. Between the trimmed V and J ends, which lost 5 bases and 3 bases, there was a span of 14 bases. Germline CDR1 reads LNHDA; CDR2 reads SQIVND (reference sequence). The CDR3 bases are TGTGCCAGTAGTGACCGGGACACGCACTACGAGCAGTACTTC. It specifies CASSDRDTHYEQYF.

This clone came up once. J is TRBJ2-7 and V is TRBV6-5; 9 bases align to TRBD2. V lost 4 bases to trimming and J lost 3 bases; unmatched junction nucleotides: 7. The CDR3 contains 15 residues. CDR1 and CDR2 (germline): MNHEY, SVGAGI. CDR3 coding DNA: TGTGCCAGCAGTTCCCCGCGGACTAGCGTCTACGAGCAGTACTTC. This sequence encodes CASSSPRTSVYEQYF.

The chain carries TRBV4-1 and TRBJ2-2; possible D gene TRBD2, 6 bases. Germline lookup yields CDR1 MGHRA and CDR2 YSYEKL. V was cut by 3 bases and J by 7 bases, with 24 bases left in between. CDR3 length equals 18 residues. CDR3 DNA sequence: TGCGCCAGCAGCCACCTTACACGGGGGAAGAGTTTATTCGGGGAGCTGTTTTTT. The encoded protein is CASSHLTRGKSLFGELFF.

The chain carries TRBV2 and TRBJ2-1; TRBD1 matches 7 bases. This CDR3 is built from 14 residues. V gave up 7 bases and J gave up 5 bases; unmatched junction bases: 8. CDR1 and CDR2 (germline): SNHLY, FYNNEI. CDR3 DNA sequence: TGTGCCAGCACCCGGGACAGATTTAACAATGAGCAGTTCTTC. This translates into CASTRDRFNNEQFF.

V usage is TRBV14 and J usage is TRBJ2-6; D unclear. Germline V gives CDR1 SGHDN, CDR2 FVKESK. The germline V and J ends were trimmed by 0 bases and 0 bases, with 12 bases remaining between them. The CDR3 contains 18 residues. The CDR3 bases are TGTGCCAGCAGCCAAGAAGGGTTATACAGCTCTGGGGCCAACGTCCTGACTTTC. It encodes CASSQEGLYSSGANVLTF.

The chain is built from TRBV28 and TRBJ1-2; D uncertain. Between the trimmed V and J ends, which lost 5 bases and 5 bases, there was a span of 9 bases. The CDR3 is made up of 12 amino acids. Germline V lookup: CDR1 MDHEN, CDR2 SYDVKM. The CDR3 reads CASSILRYGYTF. In DNA form, the CDR3 reads TGTGCCAGCAGTATATTGAGATATGGCTACACCTTC.

V is TRBV27 and J is TRBJ2-7; 7 bases match TRBD2. The junction had 15 bases not matched to a gene; V was cut back by 10 bases and J by 3 bases. The CDR3 is made up of 15 amino acids. The germline V gene encodes CDR1 MNHEY and CDR2 SMNVEV (reference sequence). DNA of the CDR3: TGTGCCACCAGAGTGACTAGCCCTTCAATCTACGAGCAGTACTTC. This encodes CATRVTSPSIYEQYF.

Turning to this clone: Other nucleotide sequences in the sample specify the same CDR3. The genes are TRBV19 and TRBJ2-3; no reliable D call. CDR1 is LNHDA, CDR2 SQIVND, per germline (reference sequence). There are 13 residues in the CDR3. V was cut by 5 bases and J by 1 base, with 7 bases left in between. In DNA, the CDR3 is TGTGCCAGTAGTGACCGAGGCACAGATACGCAGTATTTT. This translates into CASSDRGTDTQYF.